This T cell receptor (beta chain) was obtained from a study of shared clonotypes between healthy human individuals. Study summary: A couple of women and three men aged 18 to 49 served as donors.

Germline V CDR1 and CDR2: GTSNPN, SVGIG (reference sequence). The CDR3 totals 14 residues. The J segment lost 4 bases and the V segment lost 3 bases, leaving 5 bases of the junction unmatched. Recent vaccinations or acute infections were absent in the healthy HIV-negative adult donors. Per the study methods: With immunoSEQ giving junction-only sequences and no quality scores, filtering differed. TCRdb keeps only in-frame clones here, not all; method: immunoSEQ multiplex PCR. That table supplies the V and J calls and clone size; D and trimming were determined from the DNA. This sample has about 470,000 clones, with about four fifths found just once.

The TCR comes from a woman aged 40 to 55 in good health. Some clones in this sample may be carry-over from other donors' samples. The specimen was PBMCs. The chain employs TRBV30 and TRBJ2-3; 9 bases map to TRBD2. CDR3 nucleotide sequence: TGTGCCTGGAGGTCAGCGGGAGGTTCAGATACGCAGTATTTT. This gives the protein CAWRSAGGSDTQYF.